The 6 T cell receptor beta chains given below trace back to one sample, sequenced in a study of blood T cell repertoires in COVID-19. The table came from immunoSEQ multiplex PCR; TCRdb's copy has only in-frame clones and leaves some out. The sample has about 87,000 clones, 85% to 90% seen once. The sequenced sample consisted of peripheral blood. These receptors all come from a middle-aged man with acute or convalescent COVID-19.

The V call is TRBV30, the J call TRBJ1-3, with D possibly TRBD1 on 5 matching bases. From germline, CDR1 is GTSNPN and CDR2 SVGIG (reference sequence). Trimming removed 6 bases at V and 2 bases at J, with 8 bases between. The CDR3 spans 12 residues. The CDR3 sequence is CACDSAGNTIYF. The DNA of the CDR3 is TGTGCCTGCGACAGCGCTGGAAACACCATATATTTT.

This clone was counted only a few times. CDR3 nucleotide sequence: TGTGCCAGCAATCCCGGGACTGCCTACAATGAGCAGTTCTTC. It translates to CASNPGTAYNEQFF. V gene TRBV6-5 combines with J gene TRBJ2-1; D is perhaps TRBD2 (6 bases). The germline CDR1 and CDR2 sequences are MNHEY and SVGAGI. Trimming cost V 7 bases and J 2 bases, with 12 bases left between them. The CDR3 spans 14 residues.

DNA of the CDR3: TGTGCCTGGAGTGGACAGGAGAATTCACCCCTCCACTTT. This encodes CAWSGQENSPLHF. The chain joins TRBV30 to TRBJ1-6; tentatively, D is TRBD1 (6 bases). The CDR3 is 13 amino acids. The germline CDR1 and CDR2 sequences are GTSNPN and SVGIG (reference sequence). Trimming cost V 1 base and J 7 bases, with 8 bases left between them.

V gene TRBV14 combines with J gene TRBJ2-5; 7 positions match TRBD2. The germline V gene encodes CDR1 SGHDN and CDR2 FVKESK. The CDR3 length is 16 residues. Trimming removed 5 bases from V and 5 bases from J; junction bases left unmatched: 14. CDR3 loop: CASSFRTSLRMETQYF. The CDR3 nucleotides are TGTGCCAGCAGCTTTCGGACTAGTTTGAGGATGGAGACCCAGTACTTC.

For this clone: At the DNA level, this CDR3 is encoded by other sequences in the same sample as well. The rearrangement uses TRBV27 and TRBJ1-2, with no clear D. The CDR3 is 13 amino acids. The V end was cut by 3 bases, the J end by 1 base, with 6 bases between. Germline V gene sequence: CDR1 MNHEY, CDR2 SMNVEV (reference sequence). CDR3 residues: CASSFGVNYGYTF. The CDR3 bases are TGTGCCAGCAGTTTCGGGGTTAACTATGGCTACACCTTC.

V gene TRBV27 combines with J gene TRBJ2-6; D uncertain. The CDR3 runs 15 residues. V was trimmed by 5 bases and J by 0 bases, leaving 8 bases between them. Germline lookup yields CDR1 MNHEY and CDR2 SMNVEV (reference sequence). The CDR3 loop is CASSQTFSGANVLTF. CDR3 bases: TGTGCCAGCAGTCAAACATTCTCTGGGGCCAACGTCCTGACTTTC.